One sample yielded the 32 T cell receptor beta chains listed below, sequenced in a study of T cell repertoires and HLA-DP antigens. Using immunoSEQ multiplex PCR, the repertoire was profiled, and TCRdb retains in-frame clones only, with some absent. The sample contains 55,000 to 80,000 clones, around 80% of which appear only once. Their cognate antigens are unknown. Sequenced sample: CD4+ T cells from PBMCs. Receptors originate from a man aged 60 to 75 in good health and CMV-seronegative.

V and J are TRBV7-2 and TRBJ1-6, with 8 bases identical to TRBD1. CDR1 is SGHTA, CDR2 FQGNSA, per germline. The ends lost 4 bases at V and 9 bases at J; junction bases unmatched: 8. The CDR3 contains 15 residues. CDR3 protein: CASSSDRARGSPLHF. The CDR3 coding sequence is TGTGCCAGCAGCTCGGACAGGGCACGGGGTTCACCCCTCCACTTT.

This clone came up once. The chain links TRBV5-4 to TRBJ2-3; 9 nucleotides line up with TRBD2. The junction had 3 bases not matched to a gene; V was cut back by 4 bases and J by 6 bases. Germline V gene sequence: CDR1 SGHNT, CDR2 YYREEE (reference sequence). The length of the CDR3 is 13 residues. The CDR3 region is CASSGGTSDTQYF. CDR3 bases: TGTGCCAGCAGCGGGGGGACTAGCGATACGCAGTATTTT.

V is TRBV7-2 and J is TRBJ1-1; TRBD1 agrees at 9 bases. This CDR3 region has 15 residues. The V segment lost 5 bases and the J segment 4 bases; nucleotides outside the gene matches: 8. Germline CDR1 and CDR2: SGHTA and FQGNSA. CDR3: CASSGTGFTGTEAFF. In nucleotides, the CDR3 is TGTGCCAGCAGCGGGACAGGGTTCACGGGCACTGAAGCTTTCTTT.

This clone has just one count. V usage is TRBV19 and J usage is TRBJ2-1, with D possibly matching TRBD1 (6 bases). Deletions cut 6 bases from V and 2 bases from J, with 11 bases between. The CDR3 has 14 amino acids. From germline, CDR1 is LNHDA and CDR2 SQIVND (reference sequence). CDR3 amino acids: CASRTGTTYNEQFF. For the CDR3, the DNA is TGTGCCAGTAGGACCGGGACAACCTACAATGAGCAGTTCTTC.

V and J are TRBV5-4 and TRBJ2-1; either TRBD1 or TRBD2 may fit D (5 bases each). The CDR3 is made up of 15 amino acids. CDR1 and CDR2 from the germline V gene are SGHNT and YYREEE (reference sequence). The V end lost 3 bases, the J end lost 7 bases, and 17 bases lay between the germline ends. In DNA, the CDR3 is TGTGCCAGCAGCTCTCCGGGACGACCCTGGAATGAGCAGTTCTTC. Amino acids: CASSSPGRPWNEQFF.

The V call is TRBV14, the J call TRBJ2-5; 9 nucleotides agree with TRBD1. The CDR3 is 18 amino acids. Unmatched junction bases numbered 13, after V lost 0 bases and J lost 5 bases. The germline V gene encodes CDR1 SGHDN and CDR2 FVKESK. The CDR3: CASSQDIRQGVFSETQYF. CDR3 in DNA: TGTGCCAGCAGCCAAGATATACGACAGGGGGTTTTCAGCGAGACCCAGTACTTC.

V gene TRBV19 combines with J gene TRBJ2-3; D call uncertain. CDR1 is LNHDA and CDR2 is SQIVND in the germline V gene (reference sequence). V shed 2 bases and J shed 2 bases, with 11 bases lying between them. CDR3 size: 15 residues. CDR3 region: CASSISWELTDTQYF. CDR3 nucleotide sequence: TGTGCCAGTAGTATATCATGGGAACTCACAGATACGCAGTATTTT. Full variable domain (outside the CDR3, taken from reference TRBV19 and TRBJ2-3): DGGITQSPKYLFRKEGQNVTLSCEQNLNHDAMYWYRQDPGQGLRLIYYSQIVNDFQKGDIAEGYSVSREKKESFPLTVTSAQKNPTAFYLCASSISWELTDTQYFGPGTRLTVL.

The gene calls are TRBV4-3 and TRBJ1-2; D not resolved. This CDR3 is built from 13 residues. Trimming stripped 0 bases from V and 5 bases from J, with 7 bases between. Germline loops: CDR1 LGHNA, CDR2 YSLEER. The CDR3 region is CASSQDIRYGYTF. CDR3 DNA: TGCGCCAGCAGCCAAGATATTCGATATGGCTACACCTTC.

A few counts support this clone. The rearrangement joins TRBV19 to TRBJ2-1; D is ambiguous. The V gene lost 8 bases and the J gene lost 6 bases, with 14 bases spanning the gap. Germline CDR1 and CDR2: LNHDA and SQIVND (reference sequence). The CDR3 contains 13 residues. The DNA for the CDR3 is TGTGCCAGTGGGCAGTCGTTATTCAATGAGCAGTTCTTC. This gives the protein CASGQSLFNEQFF.

The chain employs TRBV23-1 and TRBJ1-5; D unclear. TRBV23-1 is an ORF for which the function is uncertain. CDR3 length: 14 residues. Trimming removed 1 base from V and 5 bases from J, with 9 bases in between. This CDR3 reads CASSQYTRDQPQHF. The CDR3, as DNA: TGCGCCAGCAGTCAATATACTAGGGATCAGCCCCAGCATTTT.

This CDR3 is CASLRVLNTEAFF. CDR3 nucleotides: TGTGCCAGTCTACGGGTACTGAACACTGAAGCTTTCTTT. The chain has TRBV11-1 and TRBJ1-1, with D unclear. This CDR3 comprises 13 residues. Germline values: CDR1 SGHAT, CDR2 FQDESV (reference sequence). Trimming removed 9 bases from V and 0 bases from J, with 11 bases in between.

The chain couples TRBV6-6 to TRBJ1-1, with TRBD1 as a possible D gene (5 bases). This CDR3 comprises 14 residues. Per germline, CDR1 MNHNY and CDR2 SVGAGI (reference sequence). Between the trimmed V and J ends, which lost 2 bases and 6 bases, there was a span of 13 bases. This chain's CDR3 is CASSYDSSTAEAFF. CDR3 nucleotides: TGTGCCAGCAGTTACGACAGCTCTACGGCTGAAGCTTTCTTT.

This clone has just one count. This chain uses TRBV9 with TRBJ2-7; the D gene is possibly TRBD2 (5 bases). The V end was cut by 0 bases, the J end by 5 bases, with 9 bases between. The CDR3 consists of 13 residues. CDR1 and CDR2 (germline): SGDLS, YYNGEE. The CDR3, as DNA: TGTGCCAGCAGCGTAGATTTGACTAACGAGCAGTACTTC. Amino acid sequence: CASSVDLTNEQYF.

The genes are TRBV7-8 and TRBJ1-6; 7 positions agree with TRBD1. V dropped 0 bases and J dropped 0; count of bases not matched to a gene: 8. The CDR3 runs to 19 residues. The germline CDR1 and CDR2 sequences are SGHVS and FQNEAQ. CDR3 bases: TGTGCCAGCAGCTTAGCGGCCCCGACAGGGAGCTCCTATAATTCACCCCTCCACTTT. Its protein product is CASSLAAPTGSSYNSPLHF.

V is TRBV4-2 and J is TRBJ2-2; D possibly matches TRBD1 or TRBD2 (5 bases each). This CDR3 has 16 residues. Looked up from germline, CDR1 is LGHNA and CDR2 is YNFKEQ. V was trimmed by 0 bases and J by 2 bases, leaving 10 bases between them. CDR3 loop: CASSQEGPTNTGELFF. The CDR3 nucleotides are TGTGCCAGCAGCCAAGAGGGACCGACTAACACCGGGGAGCTGTTTTTT.

J is TRBJ2-1 and V is TRBV5-5, with 9 bases aligning to TRBD2. The germline gives CDR1 SGHKS, CDR2 YYEKEE (reference sequence). The CDR3 length is 16 residues. The J segment lost 4 bases and the V segment lost 7 bases, leaving 12 bases of the junction unmatched. The DNA for the CDR3 is TGTGCCAGCGAAAAGTCTAGCGGGGCGGTGTACAATGAGCAGTTCTTC. Protein sequence: CASEKSSGAVYNEQFF.

V gene TRBV6-1 combines with J gene TRBJ1-5, with a tentative D call TRBD1 (5 bases). CDR1 is MNHNS and CDR2 is SASEGT in the germline V gene. V was cut by 1 base and J by 4 bases, with 8 bases left in between. The CDR3 spans 14 residues. CDR3 sequence (DNA): TGTGCCAGCAGTGAAGGGGGGGGAAATCAGCCCCAGCATTTT. This gives the protein CASSEGGGNQPQHF.

The genes are TRBV7-9 and TRBJ2-2, with 7 bases aligning to TRBD2. The V gene end was trimmed by 5 bases and the J gene end by 4 bases; junction bases not matched to a gene: 10. Germline V lookup: CDR1 SEHNR, CDR2 FQNEAQ (reference sequence). This CDR3 region has 16 residues. CDR3 nucleotide sequence: TGTGCCAGCAGCCCACGTGTGGGCGGGGGCACCGGGGAGCTGTTTTTT. Amino acids: CASSPRVGGGTGELFF.

V gene TRBV29-1 combines with J gene TRBJ1-1; D remains ambiguous. Trimming stripped 2 bases from V and 4 bases from J, with 11 bases between. CDR1 is SQVTM and CDR2 is ANQGSEA in the germline V gene. The CDR3 spans 13 residues. DNA for the CDR3: TGCAGCGTTGAACCGCAAGAGGGCACTGAAGCTTTCTTT. Residues: CSVEPQEGTEAFF. The full variable domain, its missing parts supplied by reference TRBV29-1 and TRBJ1-1, is SAVISQKPSRDICQRGTSLTIQCQVDSQVTMMFWYRQQPGQSLTLIATANQGSEATYESGFVIDKFPISRPNLTFSTLTVSNMSPEDSSIYLCSVEPQEGTEAFFGQGTRLTVV.

CDR3 region: CASSWEADTQYF. The CDR3 nucleotides are TGTGCCAGTAGTTGGGAAGCAGATACGCAGTATTTT. The rearrangement joins TRBV19 to TRBJ2-3; no clear D. The CDR3 totals 12 residues. V was clipped by 5 bases and J by 4 bases, with 7 bases between them. Per the germline V gene, CDR1 is LNHDA and CDR2 is SQIVND (reference sequence).

This clone occurred once. This chain joins TRBV4-1 and TRBJ2-7; TRBD1 matches 10 bases. Per the germline V gene, CDR1 is MGHRA and CDR2 is YSYEKL. This CDR3 comprises 15 residues. The V gene end was trimmed by 4 bases and the J gene end by 5 bases; junction bases not matched to a gene: 8. CDR3 region: CASSRGDRGSHEQYF. The CDR3 DNA is TGCGCCAGCAGCCGGGGGGACAGGGGTTCCCACGAGCAGTACTTC.

This clone counts as medium-sized (0.01 to 0.1%). The CDR3 region is CAIAGTGDSPLHF. The CDR3 bases are TGTGCCATCGCCGGGACAGGGGATTCACCCCTCCACTTT. The V call is TRBV10-3, the J call TRBJ1-6; 10 positions agree with TRBD1. V lost 8 bases, J lost 8 bases, and 3 bases stayed unmatched. Per the germline V gene, CDR1 is ENHRY and CDR2 is SYGVKD. The CDR3 is made up of 13 amino acids.

The chain carries TRBV6-1 and TRBJ1-5; D is unresolved. V lost 2 bases, J lost 4 bases, and 6 bases lay in between. Looked up from germline, CDR1 is MNHNS and CDR2 is SASEGT. This CDR3 has 13 residues. The DNA for the CDR3 is TGTGCCAGCAGTGAATCTATAAATCAGCCCCAGCATTTT. This translates into CASSESINQPQHF.

The chain joins TRBV15 to TRBJ2-5, with 9 bases lining up with TRBD2. The trim removed 5 bases at V and 1 base at J, leaving 11 bases unmatched. CDR3 length equals 17 residues. From germline, CDR1 is LNHNV and CDR2 YYDKDF (reference sequence). CDR3 amino acids: CATSGGSGGTSQETQYF. CDR3 bases: TGTGCCACCAGCGGCGGAAGCGGGGGGACGTCCCAAGAGACCCAGTACTTC.

With regard to this clone: The sample carries other DNA sequences with the same CDR3. The gene calls are TRBV9 and TRBJ1-1; D may be TRBD1 (6 bases). Trimming left V 4 bases short and J 4 bases short, with 11 bases between. The CDR3 has 13 residues. CDR1 is SGDLS, CDR2 YYNGEE, per germline. This CDR3 is CASSPGGRTEAFF. In DNA form, the CDR3 reads TGTGCCAGCAGCCCCGGGGGGCGCACTGAAGCTTTCTTT.

The chain is built from TRBV11-3 and TRBJ2-2; no firm D call. Trimming removed 5 bases from V and 3 bases from J, with 7 bases in between. The CDR3 covers 13 residues. Germline lookup yields CDR1 SGHNT and CDR2 YENEEA. Here the CDR3 DNA reads TGTGCCAGCAGCCCCCTTTACACCGGGGAGCTGTTTTTT. It codes for CASSPLYTGELFF.

This rearrangement joins TRBV7-7 to TRBJ2-3; tentatively, D is TRBD1 or TRBD2 (5 bases each). The CDR3 is 16 residues long. Per germline, CDR1 SSHAT and CDR2 FNYEAQ (reference sequence). The V gene lost 3 bases and the J gene lost 2 bases, with 15 bases spanning the gap. The CDR3 here is CASSLNRDRYTDTQYF. In DNA, the CDR3 is TGTGCCAGCAGCTTGAACCGGGACCGCTACACAGATACGCAGTATTTT.

This chain uses TRBV11-3 with TRBJ2-1; 12 bases line up with TRBD2. This CDR3 spans 14 amino acids. With 3 bases clipped from V and 6 bases from J, the junction kept 0 bases outside the gene matches. CDR1 is SGHNT, CDR2 YENEEA, per germline. The CDR3 region is CASSLTSGSNEQFF. As DNA, the CDR3 is TGTGCCAGCAGCTTGACTAGCGGGAGCAATGAGCAGTTCTTC.

Ten or more counts support this clone. This chain joins TRBV6-6 and TRBJ1-5, with 8 bases matching TRBD1. Germline lookup yields CDR1 MNHNY and CDR2 SVGAGI (reference sequence). This CDR3 comprises 14 residues. With 5 bases clipped from V and 6 bases from J, the junction kept 6 bases outside the gene matches. Written as DNA, the CDR3 is TGTGCCAGCAGTCCTGCAGGGGGCACTCAGCCCCAGCATTTT. Its translation: CASSPAGGTQPQHF.

This chain links TRBV6-1 with TRBJ1-5; 7 bases are a match to TRBD1. This CDR3 has 13 amino acids. CDR1 and CDR2 from the germline V gene are MNHNS and SASEGT. The J segment lost 6 bases and the V segment lost 2 bases, leaving 1 base of the junction unmatched. The DNA of the CDR3 is TGTGCCAGCAGTGAAACAGGGGCTCAGCCCCAGCATTTT. Translating it yields CASSETGAQPQHF.

This chain uses TRBV2 with TRBJ2-2; D call uncertain. The CDR3 covers 14 residues. The germline V gene encodes CDR1 SNHLY and CDR2 FYNNEI. The V and J ends lost 8 bases and 0 bases respectively, with 10 bases between them. The CDR3 protein is CASQAFTNTGELFF. The CDR3, as DNA: TGTGCCAGCCAGGCTTTTACGAACACCGGGGAGCTGTTTTTT.

The chain combines TRBV6-6 with TRBJ1-6, with no clear D. The CDR3 is 15 amino acids. Germline CDR1 and CDR2: MNHNY and SVGAGI (reference sequence). Between the trimmed V and J ends, which lost 4 bases and 9 bases, there was a span of 16 bases. The CDR3 reads CASSFETRGSSPLHF. The CDR3 DNA is TGTGCCAGCAGTTTCGAGACCCGAGGGAGTTCACCCCTCCACTTT.